The next 9 T cell receptor beta chains were all read from a single sample in a study of T cells expressing NK-cell markers. With the 5' RACE reads reprocessed, TCRdb shows one record per CDR3 protein and no DNA. There are 400,000 or so distinct CDR3 sequences in the sample, with about 10% held by the top ten. Sequencing input: blood T cells: a sorted CD56 or NKG2C T cell subset, CD4+ or CD8+ T cells, or bulk PBMC T cells (not recorded which). Receptors originate from a woman between 50 and 59 years old in good health.

The CDR3 protein is CASSPGRTNTDTQYF. The genes are TRBV18 and TRBJ2-3. The CDR3 sequence is 15 residues long. From germline, CDR1 is KGHSH and CDR2 LQKENI.

This rearrangement joins TRBV28 to TRBJ2-2; checking the TCRdb D call of TRBD1 is not possible without DNA. Germline V gives CDR1 MDHEN, CDR2 SYDVKM. There are 15 residues in the CDR3. The CDR3 sequence: CASTSPSRHTGELFF.

This chain links TRBV7-9 with TRBJ2-1; the TRBD1 assignment by TCRdb is unverifiable without DNA. Germline V gives CDR1 SEHNR, CDR2 FQNEAQ (reference sequence). CDR3 length: 14 residues. The CDR3 reads CASSSRGVCVEQFF.

This chain links TRBV2 with TRBJ2-1; the D gene TCRdb calls, TRBD2, cannot be checked with no DNA. This CDR3 region has 15 residues. CDR1 is SNHLY, CDR2 FYNNEI, per germline. The CDR3 loop is CASRRLAGGGDEQFF.

The V and J genes are TRBV12-3 or TRBV12-4 and TRBJ2-2; there is no DNA to check the TCRdb D call of TRBD2. This CDR3 contains 17 residues. CDR3 protein: CASTPGLAGVSTGELFF.

The gene calls are TRBV6-6 and TRBJ2-3; TCRdb's D call of TRBD2 is untestable without DNA. The germline gives CDR1 MNHNY, CDR2 SVGAGI (reference sequence). The CDR3 has 14 amino acids. The chain's CDR3 is CASSYPGAADTQYF.

The chain recombines TRBV20-1 with TRBJ2-5; TCRdb designates TRBD1, a call that cannot be tested without DNA. Germline values: CDR1 DFQATT, CDR2 SNEGSKA (reference sequence). The CDR3 is 14 amino acids. CDR3 sequence: CSAVTAQWWETQYF.

The chain combines TRBV4-1 with TRBJ1-3. The CDR3 has 13 residues. Germline values: CDR1 MGHRA, CDR2 YSYEKL. The CDR3 here is CASAGPSGNTIYF.

The chain has TRBV20-1 and TRBJ1-1. The germline V gene encodes CDR1 DFQATT and CDR2 SNEGSKA (reference sequence). This CDR3 is built from 12 residues. The CDR3 sequence: CSARDPAAKAFF.